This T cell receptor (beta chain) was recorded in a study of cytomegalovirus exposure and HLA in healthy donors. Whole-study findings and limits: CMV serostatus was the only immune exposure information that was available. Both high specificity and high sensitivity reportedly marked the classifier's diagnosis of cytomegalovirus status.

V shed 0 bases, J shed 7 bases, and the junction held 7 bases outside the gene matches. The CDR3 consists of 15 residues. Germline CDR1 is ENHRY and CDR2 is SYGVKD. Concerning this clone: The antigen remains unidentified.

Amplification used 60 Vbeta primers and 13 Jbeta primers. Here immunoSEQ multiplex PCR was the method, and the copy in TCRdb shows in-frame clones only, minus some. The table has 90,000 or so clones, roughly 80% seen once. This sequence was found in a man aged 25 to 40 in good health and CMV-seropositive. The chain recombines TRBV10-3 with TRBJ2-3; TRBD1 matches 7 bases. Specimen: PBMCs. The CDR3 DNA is TGTGCCATCAGTGAGTCGACAGGGTTTAGGAATACGCAGTATTTT. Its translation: CAISESTGFRNTQYF.